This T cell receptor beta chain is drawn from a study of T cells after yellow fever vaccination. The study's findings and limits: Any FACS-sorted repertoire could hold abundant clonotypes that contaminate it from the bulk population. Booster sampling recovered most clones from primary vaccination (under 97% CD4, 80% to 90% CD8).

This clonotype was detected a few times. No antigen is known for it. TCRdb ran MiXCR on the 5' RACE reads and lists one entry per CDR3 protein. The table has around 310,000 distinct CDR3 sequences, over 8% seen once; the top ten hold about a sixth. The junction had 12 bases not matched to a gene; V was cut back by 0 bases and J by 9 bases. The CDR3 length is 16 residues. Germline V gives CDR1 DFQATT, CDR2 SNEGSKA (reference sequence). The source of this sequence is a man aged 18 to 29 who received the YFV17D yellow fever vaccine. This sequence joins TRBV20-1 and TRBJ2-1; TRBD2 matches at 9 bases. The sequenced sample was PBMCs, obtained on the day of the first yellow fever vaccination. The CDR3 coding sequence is TGCAGTGCTAGAGATGTGCGAGGCGGGGGGGCCTTTGAGCAGTTCTTC. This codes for CSARDVRGGGAFEQFF.